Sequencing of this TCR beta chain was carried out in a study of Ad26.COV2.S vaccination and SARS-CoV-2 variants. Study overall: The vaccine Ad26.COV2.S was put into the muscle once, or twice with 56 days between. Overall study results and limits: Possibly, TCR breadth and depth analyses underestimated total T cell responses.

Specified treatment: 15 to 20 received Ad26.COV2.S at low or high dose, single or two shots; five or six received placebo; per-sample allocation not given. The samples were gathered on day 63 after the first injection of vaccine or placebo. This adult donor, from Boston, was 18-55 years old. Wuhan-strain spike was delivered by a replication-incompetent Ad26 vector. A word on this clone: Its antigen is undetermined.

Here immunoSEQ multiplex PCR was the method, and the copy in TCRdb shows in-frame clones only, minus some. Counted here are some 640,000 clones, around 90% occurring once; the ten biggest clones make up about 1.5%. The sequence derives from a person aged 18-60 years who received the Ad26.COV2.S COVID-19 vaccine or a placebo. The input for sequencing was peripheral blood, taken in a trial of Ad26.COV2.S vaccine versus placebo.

CDR3 in amino acids: CASSQETGAATEAFF. CDR3 bases: TGCGCCAGCAGCCAAGAAACAGGGGCGGCCACTGAAGCTTTCTTT. This chain links TRBV4-1 with TRBJ1-1; 7 nucleotides align to TRBD1. Losses at the gene ends were 0 bases for V and 4 bases for J; bases not matched to a gene: 5. CDR3 size: 15 residues. Germline V gene sequence: CDR1 MGHRA, CDR2 YSYEKL.